This T cell receptor beta chain came from a study of blood T cell repertoires in COVID-19. Profiled with immunoSEQ multiplex PCR; TCRdb holds only in-frame clones, not every one. The table lists almost 200,000 clones, around four fifths of them singletons. Unmatched junction bases numbered 14, after V lost 6 bases and J lost 6 bases. Germline V lookup: CDR1 MDHEN, CDR2 SYDVKM. This CDR3 is built from 17 residues. The source material was peripheral blood. This chain connects TRBV28 to TRBJ2-2, with TRBD2 matching 9 bases. This receptor was obtained from a man aged 55 to 70 with COVID-19, enrolled during active disease. The DNA for the CDR3 is TGTGCCAGCAGAATACTGGGGAGCGGGAGGTTAGCCGGGGAGCTGTTTTTT. Translation: CASRILGSGRLAGELFF.